A single sample is the source of the 14 T cell receptor beta chains below, sequenced in a study of blood T cell repertoires in COVID-19. Here immunoSEQ multiplex PCR was the method, and the copy in TCRdb shows in-frame clones only, minus some. The sample has about 130,000 clones, roughly nine tenths seen once. The sample taken for sequencing was peripheral blood. Source of these receptors: a man aged 45-60 years with COVID-19, enrolled during active disease.

The chain joins TRBV5-1 to TRBJ1-1, with 7 bases fitting TRBD1. Germline V gives CDR1 SGHRS, CDR2 YFSETQ. The CDR3 covers 18 residues. V shed 4 bases, J shed 5 bases, and the junction held 20 bases outside the gene matches. This CDR3 is CASSPRSLTGSQGTEAFF. CDR3 nucleotides: TGCGCCAGCAGCCCCCGCTCCTTGACAGGGAGTCAGGGGACTGAAGCTTTCTTT.

CDR3 loop: CASRPGTATDTQYF. CDR3 nucleotide sequence: TGCGCCAGCAGGCCCGGGACAGCAACAGATACGCAGTATTTT. The V call is TRBV5-1, the J call TRBJ2-3, with 7 bases that match TRBD1. This CDR3 comprises 14 residues. V gave up 5 bases and J gave up 3 bases; unmatched junction bases: 6. CDR1 is SGHRS, CDR2 YFSETQ, per germline.

The chain couples TRBV5-1 to TRBJ2-2; D is perhaps TRBD1 (6 bases). The CDR3 loop spans 16 amino acids. V was clipped by 2 bases and J by 0 bases, with 11 bases between them. Looked up from germline, CDR1 is SGHRS and CDR2 is YFSETQ. As DNA, the CDR3 is TGCGCCAGCAGCTTCACCGGGACAACGAACACCGGGGAGCTGTTTTTT. Translated: CASSFTGTTNTGELFF.

This clone came up once. The chain has TRBV3-1 (or the pseudogene TRBV3-2) and TRBJ2-3; 15 bases match TRBD2. The CDR3 runs to 23 residues. The junction had 19 bases not matched to a gene; V was cut back by 0 bases and J by 3 bases. In germline, CDR1 is LGHDT, CDR2 YNNKEL (reference sequence). CDR3 loop: CASSQDGSATGTSGRSQTDTQYF. The CDR3 DNA reads as TGTGCCAGCAGCCAAGATGGCAGCGCCACTGGGACTAGCGGGAGGTCGCAGACAGATACGCAGTATTTT.

The V and J genes are TRBV5-6 and TRBJ2-2; D might be TRBD1 (6 bases). Between the trimmed V and J ends, which lost 0 bases and 7 bases, there was a span of 16 bases. The length of the CDR3 is 16 residues. Germline lookup yields CDR1 SGHDT and CDR2 YYEEEE. In DNA form, the CDR3 reads TGTGCCAGCAGCTTGGCGGGCAGGGGTTCTGGCGGGGAGCTGTTTTTT. It codes for CASSLAGRGSGGELFF.

The V call is TRBV18, the J call TRBJ2-2, with 7 bases that match TRBD2. CDR1 KGHSH and CDR2 LQKENI come from the germline V gene. Losses at the gene ends were 5 bases for V and 0 bases for J; bases not matched to a gene: 9. The CDR3 is 17 amino acids. This CDR3 reads CASSALGLAANTGELFF. In DNA, the CDR3 is TGTGCCAGCTCAGCGCTAGGCCTAGCGGCGAACACCGGGGAGCTGTTTTTT.

This clone was seen just once. The chain is built from TRBV5-1 and TRBJ2-1; D remains unclear. The CDR3 covers 13 residues. The germline V gene encodes CDR1 SGHRS and CDR2 YFSETQ. Trimming removed 2 bases at V and 5 bases at J, with 8 bases between. The CDR3 loop reads CASSLQLDNEQFF. CDR3 bases: TGCGCCAGCAGCTTACAGCTGGACAATGAGCAGTTCTTC.

This clone appeared a few times. The genes are TRBV10-3 and TRBJ2-1, with 10 positions matching TRBD2. Looked up from germline, CDR1 is ENHRY and CDR2 is SYGVKD. This CDR3 spans 14 amino acids. The trim removed 10 bases at V and 9 bases at J, leaving 12 bases unmatched. The CDR3 DNA sequence: TGTGCCACGTATCCGGGACTAGCGATAAGTGAGCAGTTCTTC. Its protein product is CATYPGLAISEQFF.

CDR3 region: CAVRGESTDTQYF. The CDR3 nucleotides are TGTGCCGTCCGGGGGGAGAGCACAGATACGCAGTATTTT. This chain uses TRBV7-6 with TRBJ2-3, with 7 bases identical to TRBD2. The germline V gene has CDR1 SGHVS and CDR2 FNYEAQ. Trimming at V came to 11 bases and at J to 0 bases, leaving 5 bases not matched to a gene. The CDR3 consists of 13 residues.

The chain recombines TRBV20-1 with TRBJ2-1; the match to TRBD2 covers 7 bases. Germline V lookup: CDR1 DFQATT, CDR2 SNEGSKA (reference sequence). Trimming removed 2 bases from V and 16 bases from J; junction bases left unmatched: 8. This CDR3 contains 11 residues. CDR3 bases: TGCAGTGCTAGACCCGGGACTATCTTCTTCTTC. Its protein is CSARPGTIFFF.

The chain links TRBV30 to TRBJ2-5; TRBD1 matches at 9 bases. The CDR3 covers 11 residues. The junction had 1 base not matched to a gene; V was cut back by 8 bases and J by 3 bases. CDR1 is GTSNPN and CDR2 is SVGIG in the germline V gene (reference sequence). The CDR3 reads CAGTGKETQYF. The CDR3 DNA is TGTGCCGGGACAGGGAAAGAGACCCAGTACTTC.

V and J are TRBV6-4 and TRBJ2-4; 7 positions agree with TRBD1. From germline, CDR1 is MRHNA and CDR2 SNTAGT. The CDR3 loop spans 15 amino acids. J lost 7 bases, V lost 0 bases, and 6 bases had no gene match. The CDR3 is CASSDSRQGGNIQYF. For the CDR3, the DNA is TGTGCCAGCAGTGACTCGAGACAGGGCGGCAACATTCAGTACTTC.

This chain connects TRBV28 to TRBJ2-4, with D uncertain. In germline, CDR1 is MDHEN, CDR2 SYDVKM. The CDR3 runs to 15 residues. The germline V and J ends were trimmed by 7 bases and 0 bases, with 13 bases remaining between them. The CDR3 region is CASTRGHLAKNIQYF. DNA for the CDR3: TGTGCCAGCACGCGAGGCCACTTAGCCAAAAACATTCAGTACTTC.

The chain employs TRBV3-1 (or the pseudogene TRBV3-2) and TRBJ1-1, with D perhaps matching TRBD1 (6 bases). V lost 1 base to trimming and J lost 0 bases, with 9 bases between them. Looked up from germline, CDR1 is LGHDT and CDR2 is YNNKEL (reference sequence). This CDR3 is built from 15 residues. CDR3 bases: TGTGCCAGCAGCCAAGGAGGACAGATGAACACTGAAGCTTTCTTT. Protein: CASSQGGQMNTEAFF.